This is a list of T cell receptor beta chains from one sample in a study of blood T cell repertoires in COVID-19. Clones were sequenced by immunoSEQ multiplex PCR, and TCRdb holds only the in-frame ones, with some missing. The table lists approximately 210,000 clones, approximately 86% of them singletons. The sequenced material came from peripheral blood. The receptors here all came from a man younger than 35 with active or convalescent COVID-19. The CDR3 runs from the conserved cysteine through the conserved F or W. D genes are given only for firm matches. Some rows mark clone size as missing; the rest say once, few, many or name a class of expanded clone.

CDR3 DNA: TGCAGTGCTAGTCTACTAGCGGGGGCCTACGAGCAGTACTTC; CDR3 protein: CSASLLAGAYEQYF; clone size: -; D gene: TRBD2; J gene: TRBJ2-7; V gene: TRBV20-1
CDR3 DNA: TGTGCCAGCAGCCACGTGGGACTAGCGGACCAAGAGACCCAGTACTTC; CDR3 protein: CASSHVGLADQETQYF; clone size: -; D gene: TRBD2; J gene: TRBJ2-5; V gene: TRBV7-6
CDR3 DNA: TGTGCCAGCAGCCATCGGCGGACAGGGGGCGGAGGTGAGCAGTTCTTC; CDR3 protein: CASSHRRTGGGGEQFF; clone size: -; D gene: TRBD1; J gene: TRBJ2-1; V gene: TRBV11-2
CDR3 DNA: TGCGCCAGCGCCCGAGTGGGAGTGGACGAGCAGTACTTC; CDR3 protein: CASARVGVDEQYF; clone size: -; D gene: -; J gene: TRBJ2-7; V gene: TRBV10-2
CDR3 DNA: TGTGCCAGCAGCCAGACAGAAGAGACCCAGTACTTC; CDR3 protein: CASSQTEETQYF; clone size: few; D gene: -; J gene: TRBJ2-5; V gene: TRBV3-1/TRBV3-2
CDR3 DNA: TGTGCCAGCAGCCATAAAGCAGGGGCCGCCTACGAGCAGTACTTC; CDR3 protein: CASSHKAGAAYEQYF; clone size: -; D gene: -; J gene: TRBJ2-7; V gene: TRBV3-1/TRBV3-2
CDR3 DNA: TGTGCCAGCAGTCGTACTAGGCTGACTAACTCTGGGGCCAACGTCCTGACTTTC; CDR3 protein: CASSRTRLTNSGANVLTF; clone size: -; D gene: -; J gene: TRBJ2-6; V gene: TRBV2
CDR3 DNA: TGTGCCATCAGTGGGGGACTAGCGGGAGGGCCCGTCCCCTACGAGCAGTACTTC; CDR3 protein: CAISGGLAGGPVPYEQYF; clone size: -; D gene: TRBD2; J gene: TRBJ2-7; V gene: TRBV10-3
CDR3 DNA: TGTGCCAGCAGCTTAGGGGGGCAGGGGCAAGAAAAACTGTTTTTT; CDR3 protein: CASSLGGQGQEKLFF; clone size: once; D gene: -; J gene: TRBJ1-4; V gene: TRBV11-2
CDR3 DNA: TGTGCCACCAGTGAGCAAGCGGGCCCGGCAGATACGCAGTATTTT; CDR3 protein: CATSEQAGPADTQYF; clone size: -; D gene: -; J gene: TRBJ2-3; V gene: TRBV24-1
CDR3 DNA: TGTGCCATCAGGGGGGAGGGGGTCTTCTATGGCTACACCTTC; CDR3 protein: CAIRGEGVFYGYTF; clone size: -; D gene: -; J gene: TRBJ1-2; V gene: TRBV10-3
CDR3 DNA: TGTGCCAGCAGTCGACAGGGCCCGGGGGAGACCCAGTACTTC; CDR3 protein: CASSRQGPGETQYF; clone size: -; D gene: TRBD1; J gene: TRBJ2-5; V gene: TRBV7-2
CDR3 DNA: TGCGCCAGCAGCTCCCTCGGGACACCCGACTACACCTTC; CDR3 protein: CASSSLGTPDYTF; clone size: -; D gene: -; J gene: TRBJ1-2; V gene: TRBV5-1
CDR3 DNA: TGTGCCAGCAGCCAAGTTCGTCTCGGGGGGGACGGAAACACCATATATTTT; CDR3 protein: CASSQVRLGGDGNTIYF; clone size: -; D gene: -; J gene: TRBJ1-3; V gene: TRBV4-2
CDR3 DNA: TGTGCCACCAGCAGAGAAGGGAGTAGGCGGGTGGGGGGCCAAGAGACCCAGTACTTC; CDR3 protein: CATSREGSRRVGGQETQYF; clone size: -; D gene: -; J gene: TRBJ2-5; V gene: TRBV15
CDR3 DNA: TGTGCCAGCAGCTTAGGATCTGAGGATTCACCCCTCCACTTT; CDR3 protein: CASSLGSEDSPLHF; clone size: -; D gene: -; J gene: TRBJ1-6; V gene: TRBV11-3
CDR3 DNA: TGCGCCAGCAGCCTAGCGGGAGGTATTTACAATGAGCAGTTCTTC; CDR3 protein: CASSLAGGIYNEQFF; clone size: -; D gene: TRBD2; J gene: TRBJ2-1; V gene: TRBV10-2
CDR3 DNA: TGCGCCAGCAGCCAAGATCGCGCTACTAGCGGCACAGATACGCAGTATTTT; CDR3 protein: CASSQDRATSGTDTQYF; clone size: -; D gene: TRBD2; J gene: TRBJ2-3; V gene: TRBV4-3
CDR3 DNA: TGTGCCATCAGTGGCGTCAGGGGTGGATTGGACTATGGCTACACCTTC; CDR3 protein: CAISGVRGGLDYGYTF; clone size: -; D gene: -; J gene: TRBJ1-2; V gene: TRBV10-3
CDR3 DNA: TGCGCCAGCAGCCTGAAGACTATCAGCTCCTACGAGCAGTACTTC; CDR3 protein: CASSLKTISSYEQYF; clone size: -; D gene: -; J gene: TRBJ2-7; V gene: TRBV5-1
CDR3 DNA: TGTGCCAGCAGTTACTCGGCCCAGCGGGAGACGCGGGAGCAGTTCTTC; CDR3 protein: CASSYSAQRETREQFF; clone size: -; D gene: TRBD2; J gene: TRBJ2-1; V gene: TRBV6-7
CDR3 DNA: TGTGCCTGGAGTCGGGACAGGGGGCGGAGAGGCTACACCTTC; CDR3 protein: CAWSRDRGRRGYTF; clone size: -; D gene: TRBD1; J gene: TRBJ1-2; V gene: TRBV30
CDR3 DNA: TGCAGCGTTGGTCCAGGCTCCCATGGCTACACCTTC; CDR3 protein: CSVGPGSHGYTF; clone size: -; D gene: -; J gene: TRBJ1-2; V gene: TRBV29-1
CDR3 DNA: TGTGCCAGCAGCGACCAACTAGCGGGAGGGCCCGGGGAGCTGTTTTTT; CDR3 protein: CASSDQLAGGPGELFF; clone size: -; D gene: TRBD2; J gene: TRBJ2-2; V gene: TRBV7-8
CDR3 DNA: TGTGCCAGTAGCGTTGGGACTGCACGTGAGCCCCAGCATTTT; CDR3 protein: CASSVGTAREPQHF; clone size: -; D gene: -; J gene: TRBJ1-5; V gene: TRBV19
CDR3 DNA: TGTGCCAGCAGCTATATACTCCGTGCTGCCCCCTACGAGCAGTACTTC; CDR3 protein: CASSYILRAAPYEQYF; clone size: -; D gene: -; J gene: TRBJ2-7; V gene: TRBV5-6
CDR3 DNA: TGTGCCAGCAGCCAAGTGTGGACAGGGGCCACTGAAGCTTTCTTT; CDR3 protein: CASSQVWTGATEAFF; clone size: -; D gene: TRBD1; J gene: TRBJ1-1; V gene: TRBV14
CDR3 DNA: TGTGCCAGCCGAGGGGGGACCGGGACAGCCTCCTACGAGCAGTACTTC; CDR3 protein: CASRGGTGTASYEQYF; clone size: -; D gene: -; J gene: TRBJ2-7; V gene: TRBV28
CDR3 DNA: TGTGCCAGCCGACTAGCGGGAAGCTACGAGCAGTACTTC; CDR3 protein: CASRLAGSYEQYF; clone size: -; D gene: TRBD2; J gene: TRBJ2-7; V gene: TRBV25-1
CDR3 DNA: TGTGCCAGCAGTGAGAGGGATCGTCGGCCGAGGCAGTACTTC; CDR3 protein: CASSERDRRPRQYF; clone size: -; D gene: -; J gene: TRBJ2-7; V gene: TRBV6-1
CDR3 DNA: TGTGCCAGTAGTATAGATAGGAGCGGGAACACTGAAGCTTTCTTT; CDR3 protein: CASSIDRSGNTEAFF; clone size: -; D gene: -; J gene: TRBJ1-1; V gene: TRBV19
CDR3 DNA: TGTGCCAGCAGTTTGAGCGGGAGACGTGAGCAGTTCTTC; CDR3 protein: CASSLSGRREQFF; clone size: -; D gene: TRBD2; J gene: TRBJ2-1; V gene: TRBV12-3/TRBV12-4
CDR3 DNA: TGTGCCAGCAGTGTCCTCACTGAAGCTTTCTTT; CDR3 protein: CASSVLTEAFF; clone size: -; D gene: -; J gene: TRBJ1-1; V gene: TRBV2
CDR3 DNA: TGCGCCAGCAGCCAACTTTCAGGGCAGAATTCACCCCTCCACTTT; CDR3 protein: CASSQLSGQNSPLHF; clone size: -; D gene: -; J gene: TRBJ1-6; V gene: TRBV4-1
CDR3 DNA: TGTGCCGGGGGGGCTCCCTCCAATAAGCAGTTCTTC; CDR3 protein: CAGGAPSNKQFF; clone size: -; D gene: -; J gene: TRBJ2-1; V gene: TRBV13
CDR3 DNA: TGCGCCAGCGGAGGACAGGGGGCCGACGAGCAGTACTTC; CDR3 protein: CASGGQGADEQYF; clone size: -; D gene: TRBD1; J gene: TRBJ2-7; V gene: TRBV10-1
CDR3 DNA: TGTGCCTGGAGTCGGGACAGGGAAAATTCACCCCTCCACTTT; CDR3 protein: CAWSRDRENSPLHF; clone size: many; D gene: TRBD1; J gene: TRBJ1-6; V gene: TRBV30
CDR3 DNA: TGTGCCAGCAGTTACCCCCCGCTGGGCCGCGAGCTGTTTTTT; CDR3 protein: CASSYPPLGRELFF; clone size: once; D gene: -; J gene: TRBJ2-2; V gene: TRBV6-2/TRBV6-3
CDR3 DNA: TGTGCCAGCAGCCCGGGTGGGACAGGACTCGGGGGCTACACCTTC; CDR3 protein: CASSPGGTGLGGYTF; clone size: -; D gene: TRBD1; J gene: TRBJ1-2; V gene: TRBV3-1/TRBV3-2
CDR3 DNA: TGTGCCAGTAGTCCAGGACAGGGCGCGGCCGGGGAGCTGTTTTTT; CDR3 protein: CASSPGQGAAGELFF; clone size: -; D gene: TRBD1; J gene: TRBJ2-2; V gene: TRBV19
CDR3 DNA: TGTGCCAGCAGCCAAGGGACAGGGGTTCAGCCCCAGCATTTT; CDR3 protein: CASSQGTGVQPQHF; clone size: -; D gene: TRBD1; J gene: TRBJ1-5; V gene: TRBV3-1/TRBV3-2
CDR3 DNA: TGTGCCAGCAACCATAGGCGGGAATCGGGAAATGAGCAGTTCTTC; CDR3 protein: CASNHRRESGNEQFF; clone size: -; D gene: -; J gene: TRBJ2-1; V gene: TRBV7-8
CDR3 DNA: TGCGCCAGCACCAAGGGAGGGACTACGGGCACCGGGGAGCTGTTTTTT; CDR3 protein: CASTKGGTTGTGELFF; clone size: -; D gene: TRBD2; J gene: TRBJ2-2; V gene: TRBV5-1
CDR3 DNA: TGCGCCAGCAGTAGCAACCGGGACTTGAGCACAGATACGCAGTATTTT; CDR3 protein: CASSSNRDLSTDTQYF; clone size: -; D gene: -; J gene: TRBJ2-3; V gene: TRBV5-1
CDR3 DNA: TGCGCCAGCAGTGCGGCAGGGATTAATGAAAAACTGTTTTTT; CDR3 protein: CASSAAGINEKLFF; clone size: -; D gene: -; J gene: TRBJ1-4; V gene: TRBV10-2
CDR3 DNA: TGTGCCAGCAGCTTGAGGCCCGTAGATACGCAGTATTTT; CDR3 protein: CASSLRPVDTQYF; clone size: -; D gene: -; J gene: TRBJ2-3; V gene: TRBV11-2
CDR3 DNA: TGTGCCAGCTCACCACCCGGGTCGAACCTGGATACGCAGTATTTT; CDR3 protein: CASSPPGSNLDTQYF; clone size: -; D gene: -; J gene: TRBJ2-3; V gene: TRBV18
CDR3 DNA: TGTGCCAGCAGCTCTGGACAGGGGAGCCACGAGCAGTACTTC; CDR3 protein: CASSSGQGSHEQYF; clone size: once; D gene: TRBD1; J gene: TRBJ2-7; V gene: TRBV7-9
CDR3 DNA: TGTGCCAGCAGTTTAATCGCCGGACAGGGGTCCGGGGAGCTGTTTTTT; CDR3 protein: CASSLIAGQGSGELFF; clone size: -; D gene: TRBD1; J gene: TRBJ2-2; V gene: TRBV27
CDR3 DNA: TGTGCCAGCGTATGGTGTTCCGGGGGGGCCAAAAACATTCAGTACTTC; CDR3 protein: CASVWCSGGAKNIQYF; clone size: -; D gene: TRBD2; J gene: TRBJ2-4; V gene: TRBV14
CDR3 DNA: TGTGCCAGCAGTGAAAGGGCAGGGGGTTTGAGTGGCTACACCTTC; CDR3 protein: CASSERAGGLSGYTF; clone size: -; D gene: TRBD1; J gene: TRBJ1-2; V gene: TRBV6-4
CDR3 DNA: TGTGCCAGCAGCTTGGCCAGGGAAGAGACCCAGTACTTC; CDR3 protein: CASSLAREETQYF; clone size: -; D gene: -; J gene: TRBJ2-5; V gene: TRBV5-4
CDR3 DNA: TGTGCCAGCATCTTCTCCACTTCGGGGGGGCAGTTCTTC; CDR3 protein: CASIFSTSGGQFF; clone size: -; D gene: TRBD2; J gene: TRBJ2-1; V gene: TRBV7-2
CDR3 DNA: TGTGCCAGCAGCTTATTACGGGAGAACACTGAAGCTTTCTTT; CDR3 protein: CASSLLRENTEAFF; clone size: -; D gene: -; J gene: TRBJ1-1; V gene: TRBV7-9
CDR3 DNA: TGCGCCAGCAGCCAAGATCGACAGTACCACTATGGCTACACCTTC; CDR3 protein: CASSQDRQYHYGYTF; clone size: -; D gene: -; J gene: TRBJ1-2; V gene: TRBV4-3